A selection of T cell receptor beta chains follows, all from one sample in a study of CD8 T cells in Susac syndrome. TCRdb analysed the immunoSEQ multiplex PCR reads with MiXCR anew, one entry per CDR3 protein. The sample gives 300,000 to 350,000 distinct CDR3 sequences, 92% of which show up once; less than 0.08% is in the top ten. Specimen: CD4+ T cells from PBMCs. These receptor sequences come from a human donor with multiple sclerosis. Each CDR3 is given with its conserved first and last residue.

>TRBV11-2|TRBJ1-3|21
CASSQPTGERPDPGSGNTIYF
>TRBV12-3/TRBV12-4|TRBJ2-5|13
CASRPGAQETQYF
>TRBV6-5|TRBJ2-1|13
CASRRGQANEQFF
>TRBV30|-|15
CAWSGRGLGHGPQYF
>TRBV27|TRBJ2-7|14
CASSLTSGPYEQYF
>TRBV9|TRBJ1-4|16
CASSLRTGGTNEKLFF
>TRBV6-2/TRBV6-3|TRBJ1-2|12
CASTRGDYGYTF
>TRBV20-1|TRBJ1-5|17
CSASSMAGLGRNQPQHF
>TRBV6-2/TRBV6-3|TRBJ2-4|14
CATDRLGAKNIQYF
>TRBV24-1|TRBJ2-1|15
CATSETRGGWNEQFF
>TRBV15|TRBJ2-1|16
CATSSVNSLAYNEQFF
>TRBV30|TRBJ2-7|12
CAWRTVAYEQYF
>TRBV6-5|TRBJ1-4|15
CASSYSTRPREKLFF
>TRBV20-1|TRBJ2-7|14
CSAAGPHHNYEQYF
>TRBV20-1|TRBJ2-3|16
CSARGDVSGSTDTQYF
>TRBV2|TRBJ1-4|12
CASRQGVEKLFF
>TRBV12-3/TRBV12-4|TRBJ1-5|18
CASSLRTTAADINQPQHF